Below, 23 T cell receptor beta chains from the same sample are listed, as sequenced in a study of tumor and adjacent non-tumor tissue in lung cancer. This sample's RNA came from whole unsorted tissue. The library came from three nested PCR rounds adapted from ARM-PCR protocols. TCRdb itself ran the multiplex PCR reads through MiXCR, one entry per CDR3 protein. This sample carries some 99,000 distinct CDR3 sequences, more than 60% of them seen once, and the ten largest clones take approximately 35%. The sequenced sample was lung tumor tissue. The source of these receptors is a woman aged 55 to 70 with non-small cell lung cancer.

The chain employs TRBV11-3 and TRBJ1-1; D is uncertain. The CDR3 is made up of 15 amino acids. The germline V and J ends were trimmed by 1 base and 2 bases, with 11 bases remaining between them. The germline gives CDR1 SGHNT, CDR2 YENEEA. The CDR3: CASSLVGSINTEAFF. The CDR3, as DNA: TGTGCCAGCAGCTTAGTTGGGTCCATTAACACTGAAGCTTTCTTT.

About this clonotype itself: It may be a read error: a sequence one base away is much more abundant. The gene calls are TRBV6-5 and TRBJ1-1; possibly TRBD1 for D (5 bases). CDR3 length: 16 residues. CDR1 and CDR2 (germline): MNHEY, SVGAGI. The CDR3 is CANSYGTGRRGTEAFF. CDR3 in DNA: TGTGCCAACAGTTACGGTACAGGCAGACGCGGCACTGAAGCTTTCTTT.

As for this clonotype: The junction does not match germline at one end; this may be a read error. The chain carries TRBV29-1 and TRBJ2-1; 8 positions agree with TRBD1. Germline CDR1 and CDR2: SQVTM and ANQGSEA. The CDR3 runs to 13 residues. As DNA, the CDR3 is TGCAGCGTGAAAGGACAGGGTAATAATGTGCAGTTCTTC. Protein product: CSVKGQGNNVQFF.

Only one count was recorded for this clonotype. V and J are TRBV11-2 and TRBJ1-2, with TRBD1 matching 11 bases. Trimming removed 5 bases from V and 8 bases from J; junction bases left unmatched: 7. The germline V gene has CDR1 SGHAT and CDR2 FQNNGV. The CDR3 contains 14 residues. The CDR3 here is CASSAGQGAEGYTF. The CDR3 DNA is TGTGCCAGCAGCGCCGGACAGGGGGCGGAAGGCTACACCTTC.

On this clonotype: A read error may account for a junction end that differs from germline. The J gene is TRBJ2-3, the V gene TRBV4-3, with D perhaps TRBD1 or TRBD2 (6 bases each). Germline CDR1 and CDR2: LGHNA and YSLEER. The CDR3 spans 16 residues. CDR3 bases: TGCGCCAGCAGCCGAAGCACAAGGGGGGATATAGATACGCAGTTTTTT. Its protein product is CASSRSTRGDIDTQFF.

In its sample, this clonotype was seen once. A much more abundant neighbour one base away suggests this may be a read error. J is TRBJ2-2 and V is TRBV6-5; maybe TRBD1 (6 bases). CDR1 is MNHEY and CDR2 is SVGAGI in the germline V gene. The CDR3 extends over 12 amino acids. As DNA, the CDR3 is TGTGCCAGCAGTCGGGACACCAGGGAGCTGTTTTTT. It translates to CASSRDTRELFF.

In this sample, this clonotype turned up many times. CDR3 sequence reads: CASSRTESDTQYF. CDR3 DNA sequence: TGTGCCAGTAGTCGGACAGAGTCAGATACGCAGTATTTT. The rearrangement joins TRBV19 to TRBJ2-3, with D perhaps TRBD1 (6 bases). Looked up from germline, CDR1 is LNHDA and CDR2 is SQIVND (reference sequence). The V gene lost 5 bases and the J gene lost 4 bases, with 10 bases spanning the gap. The length of the CDR3 is 13 residues.

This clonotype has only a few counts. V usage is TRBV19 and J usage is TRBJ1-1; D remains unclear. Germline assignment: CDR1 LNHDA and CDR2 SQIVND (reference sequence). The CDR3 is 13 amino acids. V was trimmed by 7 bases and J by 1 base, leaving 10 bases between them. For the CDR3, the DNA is TGTGCCAGTACCCTGGACTGGAACACTGAAGCTTTCTTT. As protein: CASTLDWNTEAFF.

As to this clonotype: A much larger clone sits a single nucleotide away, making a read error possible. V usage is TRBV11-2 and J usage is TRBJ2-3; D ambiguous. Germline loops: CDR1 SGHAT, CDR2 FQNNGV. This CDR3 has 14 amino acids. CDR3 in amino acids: CVSSFGASPDTQYF. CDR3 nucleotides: TGTGTCAGCAGCTTCGGAGCAAGCCCAGATACGCAGTATTTT.

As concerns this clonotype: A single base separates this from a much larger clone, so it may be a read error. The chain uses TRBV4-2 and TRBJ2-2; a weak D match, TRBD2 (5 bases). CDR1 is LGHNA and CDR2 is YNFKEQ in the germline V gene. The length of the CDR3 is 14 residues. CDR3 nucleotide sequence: TGTGCCAGCAGCCAGACCGGGTCCGACGGGGAGCTGCTTTTT. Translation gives CASSQTGSDGELLF.

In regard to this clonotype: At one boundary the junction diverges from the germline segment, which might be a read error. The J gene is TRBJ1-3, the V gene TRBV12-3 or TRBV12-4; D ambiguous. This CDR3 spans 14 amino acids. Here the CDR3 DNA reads TGTGCCAGCAGTTTAGGGGGTTCTGGAAACATCATATATTTT. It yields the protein CASSLGGSGNIIYF.

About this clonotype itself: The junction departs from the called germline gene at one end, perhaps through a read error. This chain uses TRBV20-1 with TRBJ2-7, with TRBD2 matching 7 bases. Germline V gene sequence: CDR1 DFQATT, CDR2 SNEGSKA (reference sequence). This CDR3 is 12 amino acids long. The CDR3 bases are TGCAATGTCTCTAGCGGAACCTACGAGCAGTGCTTC. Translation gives CNVSSGTYEQCF.

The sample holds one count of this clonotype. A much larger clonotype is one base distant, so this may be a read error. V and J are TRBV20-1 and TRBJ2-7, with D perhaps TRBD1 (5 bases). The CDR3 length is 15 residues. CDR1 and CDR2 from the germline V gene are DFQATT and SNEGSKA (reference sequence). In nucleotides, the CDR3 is TGCAGTGCTAGAAAAGGGCAGGGCCGCTCCTACGATCAGTACTTC. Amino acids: CSARKGQGRSYDQYF.

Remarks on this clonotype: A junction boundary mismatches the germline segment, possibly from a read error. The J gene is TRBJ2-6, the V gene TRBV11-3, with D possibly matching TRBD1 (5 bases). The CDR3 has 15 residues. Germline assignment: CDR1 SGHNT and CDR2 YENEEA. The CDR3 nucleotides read TGTGCCAACAGCGAAGTCATTCCTGGGGCCAACGTACTGACTTTC. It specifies CANSEVIPGANVLTF.

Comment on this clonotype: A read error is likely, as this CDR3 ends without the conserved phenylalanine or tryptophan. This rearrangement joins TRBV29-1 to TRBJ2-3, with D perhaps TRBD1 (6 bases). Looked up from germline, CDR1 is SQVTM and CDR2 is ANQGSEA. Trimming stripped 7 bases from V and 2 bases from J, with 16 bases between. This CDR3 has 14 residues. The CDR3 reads CSASTGQFTDTQYL. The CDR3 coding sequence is TGCAGCGCCTCTACGGGACAATTCACAGATACGCAGTATTTA.

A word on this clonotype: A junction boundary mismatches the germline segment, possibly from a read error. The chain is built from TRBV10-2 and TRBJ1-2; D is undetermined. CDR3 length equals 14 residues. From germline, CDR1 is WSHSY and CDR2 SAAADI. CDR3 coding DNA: TGCACCAGCAGTAACCAGATCTCAGGTAATGGCTACACCTTC. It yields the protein CTSSNQISGNGYTF.

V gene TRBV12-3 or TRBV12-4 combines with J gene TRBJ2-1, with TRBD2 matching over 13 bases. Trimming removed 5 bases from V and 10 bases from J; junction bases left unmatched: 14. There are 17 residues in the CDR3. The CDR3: CASSVDSLAGGPDEQFF. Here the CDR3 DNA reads TGTGCCAGCAGTGTAGACTCACTAGCGGGGGGGCCCGACGAGCAGTTCTTC.

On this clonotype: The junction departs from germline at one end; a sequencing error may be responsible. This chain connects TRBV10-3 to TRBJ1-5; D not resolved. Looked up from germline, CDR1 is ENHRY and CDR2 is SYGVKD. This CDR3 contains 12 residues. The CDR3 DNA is TGTGCCACCAGTGACTCACATCAGCTCCAGCATTTT. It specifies CATSDSHQLQHF.

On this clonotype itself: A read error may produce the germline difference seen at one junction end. This CDR3 is CASSQVRGLGSYHSPLHF. CDR3 nucleotide sequence: TGTGCCAGCAGCCAAGTAAGGGGTTTGGGATCCTATCATTCACCCCTCCACTTT. The gene calls are TRBV14 and TRBJ1-6; possibly TRBD1 for D (5 bases). Germline CDR1 SGHDN, CDR2 FVKESK. This CDR3 has 18 residues.

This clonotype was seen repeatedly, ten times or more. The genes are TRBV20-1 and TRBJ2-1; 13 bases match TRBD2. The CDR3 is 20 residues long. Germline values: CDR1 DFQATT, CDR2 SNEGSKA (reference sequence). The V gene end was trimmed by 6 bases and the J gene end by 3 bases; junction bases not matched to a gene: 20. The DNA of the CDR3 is TGCAGTGCCAAACCCTCCACTAGCGGGGGGGCTAAGGTACTCTACAATGAGCAGTTCTTC. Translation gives CSAKPSTSGGAKVLYNEQFF.

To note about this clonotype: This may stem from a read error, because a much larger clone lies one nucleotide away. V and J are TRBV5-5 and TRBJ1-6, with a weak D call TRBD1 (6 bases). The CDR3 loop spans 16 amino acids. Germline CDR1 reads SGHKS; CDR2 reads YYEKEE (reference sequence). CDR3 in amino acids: CAGRPSPQQGGSPLHF. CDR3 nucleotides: TGTGCCGGCAGACCTTCCCCCCAACAGGGCGGTTCACCCCTCCACTTT.

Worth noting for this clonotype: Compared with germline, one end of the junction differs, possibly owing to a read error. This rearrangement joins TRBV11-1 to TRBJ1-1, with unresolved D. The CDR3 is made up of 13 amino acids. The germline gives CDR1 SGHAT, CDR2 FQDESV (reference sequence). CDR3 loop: CTSSLLVDTEAFF. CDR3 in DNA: TGTACCAGCAGCTTACTGGTAGACACTGAAGCTTTCTTT.

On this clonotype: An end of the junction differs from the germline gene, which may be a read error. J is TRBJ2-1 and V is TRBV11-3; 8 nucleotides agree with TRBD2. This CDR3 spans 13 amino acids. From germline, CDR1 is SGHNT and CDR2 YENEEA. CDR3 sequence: CAGRPSGYNEQFF. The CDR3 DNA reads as TGTGCCGGCAGACCTAGCGGGTACAATGAACAGTTCTTC.